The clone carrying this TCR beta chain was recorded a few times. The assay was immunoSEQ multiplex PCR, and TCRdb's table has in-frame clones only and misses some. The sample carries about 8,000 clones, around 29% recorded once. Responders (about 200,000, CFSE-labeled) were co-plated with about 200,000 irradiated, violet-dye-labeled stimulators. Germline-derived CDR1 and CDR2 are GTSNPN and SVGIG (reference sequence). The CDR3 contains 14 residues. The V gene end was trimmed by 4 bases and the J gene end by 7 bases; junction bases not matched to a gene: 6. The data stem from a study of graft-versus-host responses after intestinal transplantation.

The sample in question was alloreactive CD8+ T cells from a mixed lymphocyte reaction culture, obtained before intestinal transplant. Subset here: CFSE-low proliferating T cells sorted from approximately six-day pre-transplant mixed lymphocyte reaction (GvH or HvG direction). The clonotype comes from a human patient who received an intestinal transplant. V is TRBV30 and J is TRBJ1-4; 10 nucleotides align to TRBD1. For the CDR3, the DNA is TGTGCCTGGAATGCCGGGACAGGGGTTGAAAAACTGTTTTTT. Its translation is CAWNAGTGVEKLFF. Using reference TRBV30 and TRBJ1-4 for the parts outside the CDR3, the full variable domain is SQTIHQWPATLVQPVGSPLSLECTVEGTSNPNLYWYRQAAGRGLQLLFYSVGIGQISSEVPQNLSASRPQDRQFILSSKKLLLSDSGFYLCAWNAGTGVEKLFFGSGTQLSVL.